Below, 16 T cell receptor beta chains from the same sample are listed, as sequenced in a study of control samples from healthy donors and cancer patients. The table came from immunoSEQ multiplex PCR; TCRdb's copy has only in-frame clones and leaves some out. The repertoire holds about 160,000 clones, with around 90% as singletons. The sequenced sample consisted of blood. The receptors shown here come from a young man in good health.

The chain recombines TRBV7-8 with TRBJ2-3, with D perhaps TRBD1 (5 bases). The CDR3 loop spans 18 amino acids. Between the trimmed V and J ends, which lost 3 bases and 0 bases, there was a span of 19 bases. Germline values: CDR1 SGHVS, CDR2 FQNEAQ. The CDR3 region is CASSFRQIGASSTDTQYF. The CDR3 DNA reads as TGTGCCAGCAGCTTCAGGCAGATTGGGGCATCTAGCACAGATACGCAGTATTTT.

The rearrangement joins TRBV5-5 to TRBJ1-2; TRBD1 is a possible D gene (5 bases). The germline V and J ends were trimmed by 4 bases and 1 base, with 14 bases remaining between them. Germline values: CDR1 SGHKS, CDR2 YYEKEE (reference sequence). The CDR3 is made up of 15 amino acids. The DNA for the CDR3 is TGTGCCAGCAGCACCCGACAGAACCTTAACTATGGCTACACCTTC. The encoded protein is CASSTRQNLNYGYTF.

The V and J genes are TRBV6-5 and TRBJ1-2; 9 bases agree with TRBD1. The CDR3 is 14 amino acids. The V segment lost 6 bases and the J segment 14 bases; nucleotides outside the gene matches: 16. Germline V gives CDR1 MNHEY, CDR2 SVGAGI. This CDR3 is CASRAPTGGLTFTF. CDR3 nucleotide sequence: TGTGCCAGCAGGGCTCCGACAGGGGGTTTAACATTTACCTTC.

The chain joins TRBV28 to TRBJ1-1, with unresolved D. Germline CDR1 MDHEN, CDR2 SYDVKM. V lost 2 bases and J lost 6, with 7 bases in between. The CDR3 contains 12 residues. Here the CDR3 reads CASSLGSAEAFF. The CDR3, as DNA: TGTGCCAGCAGTTTAGGGTCAGCTGAAGCTTTCTTT.

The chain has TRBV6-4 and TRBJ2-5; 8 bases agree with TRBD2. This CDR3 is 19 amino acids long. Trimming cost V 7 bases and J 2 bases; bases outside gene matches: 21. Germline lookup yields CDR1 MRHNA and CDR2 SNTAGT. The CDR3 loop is CASTHRKPGLGPLQETQYF. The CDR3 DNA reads TGTGCCAGCACCCATCGAAAACCGGGACTAGGGCCTCTACAAGAGACCCAGTACTTC.

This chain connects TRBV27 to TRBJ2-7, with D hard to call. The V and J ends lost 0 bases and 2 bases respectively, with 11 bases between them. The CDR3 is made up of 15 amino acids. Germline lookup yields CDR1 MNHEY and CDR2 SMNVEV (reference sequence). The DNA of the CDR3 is TGTGCCAGCAGTTTATCTCCGGGCCCTACCTACGAGCAGTACTTC. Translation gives CASSLSPGPTYEQYF.

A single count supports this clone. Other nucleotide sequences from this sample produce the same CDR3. The CDR3: CASSTGMFQPQHF. The DNA of the CDR3 is TGTGCCAGCAGTACAGGGATGTTCCAGCCCCAGCATTTT. This chain joins TRBV6-5 and TRBJ1-5; tentatively, D is TRBD1 (6 bases). The germline gives CDR1 MNHEY, CDR2 SVGAGI. V was trimmed by 5 bases and J by 7 bases, leaving 12 bases between them. The CDR3 is 13 residues long.

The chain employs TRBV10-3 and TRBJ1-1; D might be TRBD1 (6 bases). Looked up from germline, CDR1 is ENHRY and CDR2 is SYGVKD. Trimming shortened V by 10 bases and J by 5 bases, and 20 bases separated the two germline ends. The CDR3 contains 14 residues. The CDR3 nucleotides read TGTGCCACCCTTAGCATCAGGGGAGAGACTGAAGCTTTCTTT. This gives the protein CATLSIRGETEAFF.

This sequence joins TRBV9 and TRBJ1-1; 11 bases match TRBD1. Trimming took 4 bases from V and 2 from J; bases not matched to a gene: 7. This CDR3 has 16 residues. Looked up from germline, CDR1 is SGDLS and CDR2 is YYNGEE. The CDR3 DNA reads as TGTGCCAGCAGCACCGGGACAGGGGGATTAAACACTGAAGCTTTCTTT. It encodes CASSTGTGGLNTEAFF.

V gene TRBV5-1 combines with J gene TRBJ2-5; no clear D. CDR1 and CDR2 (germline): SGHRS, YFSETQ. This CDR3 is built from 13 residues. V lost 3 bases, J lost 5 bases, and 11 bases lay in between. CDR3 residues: CASSSTFKETQYF. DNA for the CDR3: TGCGCCAGCAGCTCCACCTTTAAGGAGACCCAGTACTTC.

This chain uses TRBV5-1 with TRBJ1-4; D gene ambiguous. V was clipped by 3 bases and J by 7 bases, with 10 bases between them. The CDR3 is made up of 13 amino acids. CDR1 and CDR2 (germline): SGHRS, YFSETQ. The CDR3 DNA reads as TGCGCCAGCAGCTCCCGGGTTGGTGAAAAACTGTTTTTT. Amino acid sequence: CASSSRVGEKLFF.

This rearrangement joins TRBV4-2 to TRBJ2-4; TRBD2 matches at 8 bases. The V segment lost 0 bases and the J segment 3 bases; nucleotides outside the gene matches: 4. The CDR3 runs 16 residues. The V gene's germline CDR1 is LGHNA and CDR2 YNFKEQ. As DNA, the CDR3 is TGTGCCAGCAGCCAAGAGAGCGGGAGCTTCAAAAACATTCAGTACTTC. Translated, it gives CASSQESGSFKNIQYF.

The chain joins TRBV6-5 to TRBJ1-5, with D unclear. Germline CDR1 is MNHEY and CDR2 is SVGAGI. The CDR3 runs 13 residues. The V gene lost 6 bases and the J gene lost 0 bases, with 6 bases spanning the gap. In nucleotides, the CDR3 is TGTGCCAGCAGATATAATAGCAATCAGCCCCAGCATTTT. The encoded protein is CASRYNSNQPQHF.

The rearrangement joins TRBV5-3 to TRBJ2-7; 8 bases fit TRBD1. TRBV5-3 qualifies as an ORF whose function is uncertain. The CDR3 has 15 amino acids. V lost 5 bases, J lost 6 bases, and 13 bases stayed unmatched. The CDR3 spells CARRESGQGACEQYF. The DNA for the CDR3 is TGTGCCAGAAGGGAGTCGGGGCAGGGGGCTTGCGAGCAGTACTTC.

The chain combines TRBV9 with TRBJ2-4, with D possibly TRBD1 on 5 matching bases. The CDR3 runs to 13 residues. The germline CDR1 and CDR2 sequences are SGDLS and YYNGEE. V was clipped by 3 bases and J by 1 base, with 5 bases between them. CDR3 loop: CASSGGAKNIQYF. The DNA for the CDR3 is TGTGCCAGCAGCGGGGGCGCCAAAAACATTCAGTACTTC.

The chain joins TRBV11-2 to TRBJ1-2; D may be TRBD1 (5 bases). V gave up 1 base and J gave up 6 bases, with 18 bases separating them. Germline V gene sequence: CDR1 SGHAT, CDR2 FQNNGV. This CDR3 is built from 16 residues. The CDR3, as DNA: TGTGCCAGCAGCTTAGGAGTTCGACAGATCTTCCATGGCTACACCTTC. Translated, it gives CASSLGVRQIFHGYTF.